One sample yielded the 10 T cell receptor beta chains listed below, sequenced in a study of blood T cell repertoires in COVID-19 (dated by TCRdb to the early 2020s). To prepare the library, the immunoSEQ multiplex PCR assay was applied. The table comes from immuneACCESS by way of TCRdb, which keeps in-frame sequences with V and J called. Part of the clones is missing from these tables; in studies checked, under half for an unresolved V gene and the rest for unknown reasons. The sample profile shows more than 200,000 clones; 84% of them were found once. About 10% of the sample is held by the ten biggest clonotypes. Material for sequencing was peripheral blood. Source of these receptors: a woman aged 80 or over with COVID-19, enrolled during active disease.

This chain uses TRBV18 with TRBJ1-1; D unclear. Per the germline V gene, CDR1 is KGHSH and CDR2 is LQKENI. V dropped 0 bases and J dropped 4 bases, with 9 bases sitting between them. The CDR3 spans 14 residues. As DNA, the CDR3 is TGTGCCAGCTCACCACCCGCGGGGAGCACTGAAGCTTTCTTT. It yields the protein CASSPPAGSTEAFF.

This chain links TRBV29-1 with TRBJ1-1; D may be TRBD1 (5 bases). With 6 bases removed from V and 0 bases from J, the gap between germline ends came to 11 bases. Germline lookup yields CDR1 SQVTM and CDR2 ANQGSEA. The CDR3 runs 13 residues. The CDR3 loop is CSVGGTVNTEAFF. For the CDR3, the DNA is TGCAGCGTGGGGGGGACGGTGAACACTGAAGCTTTCTTT.

The chain employs TRBV10-3 and TRBJ1-5; TRBD1 might be the D (6 bases). CDR3 length equals 14 residues. Germline lookup yields CDR1 ENHRY and CDR2 SYGVKD. The V end lost 3 bases, the J end lost 1 base, and 7 bases lay between the germline ends. The CDR3 DNA is TGTGCCATCAGTGATCAGGGGAGCAATCAGCCCCAGCATTTT. Residues: CAISDQGSNQPQHF.

This clone was observed once. The chain links TRBV7-9 to TRBJ2-3; D might be TRBD2 (5 bases). The CDR3 totals 13 residues. CDR1 is SEHNR, CDR2 FQNEAQ, per germline (reference sequence). V lost 11 bases to trimming and J lost 5 bases, with 17 bases between them. The CDR3 DNA reads TGTGCCGGAGGTGAATGGGCCGGAGATACGCAGTATTTT. It specifies CAGGEWAGDTQYF.

V gene TRBV30 combines with J gene TRBJ1-1; 8 bases match TRBD1. Germline trimming cut 1 base from V and 8 bases from J; bases unmatched to any gene: 6. Per germline, CDR1 GTSNPN and CDR2 SVGIG (reference sequence). The CDR3 is made up of 13 amino acids. In DNA, the CDR3 is TGTGCCTGGAGTGCACAGGGGGGGACCGAAGCTTTCTTT. Translation: CAWSAQGGTEAFF.

This chain joins TRBV4-3 and TRBJ2-2; 8 bases map to TRBD2. CDR1 and CDR2 from the germline V gene are LGHNA and YSLEER. The CDR3 sequence is 16 residues long. The J segment lost 3 bases and the V segment lost 4 bases, leaving 7 bases of the junction unmatched. CDR3 bases: TGCGCCAGCAGCCTCGAAGCGGGGGCCCACACCGGGGAGCTGTTTTTT. Translated, it gives CASSLEAGAHTGELFF.

This clone was counted a few times. This sequence joins TRBV19 and TRBJ1-2; 7 bases align to TRBD1. After removal of 4 bases from V and 5 bases from J, the junction contained 16 bases not matched to a gene. The CDR3 sequence is 17 residues long. The germline CDR1 and CDR2 sequences are LNHDA and SQIVND (reference sequence). In DNA, the CDR3 is TGTGCCAGTAGTACCCTCGGGACAGATAAGGGGTTATATGGCTACACCTTC. Translation: CASSTLGTDKGLYGYTF. Full variable domain (rest looked up from reference TRBV19 and TRBJ1-2): DGGITQSPKYLFRKEGQNVTLSCEQNLNHDAMYWYRQDPGQGLRLIYYSQIVNDFQKGDIAEGYSVSREKKESFPLTVTSAQKNPTAFYLCASSTLGTDKGLYGYTFGSGTRLTVV.

This clone was found once. This chain links TRBV5-1 with TRBJ2-2; maybe TRBD2 (6 bases). Trimming left V 4 bases short and J 6 bases short, with 13 bases between. There are 14 residues in the CDR3. Germline V gene sequence: CDR1 SGHRS, CDR2 YFSETQ. The CDR3 bases are TGCGCCAGCAGCCTCGACCCGGGGGCCGGGGAGCTGTTTTTT. It yields the protein CASSLDPGAGELFF.

This chain uses TRBV10-3 with TRBJ2-1; 7 nucleotides match TRBD1. The germline V gene encodes CDR1 ENHRY and CDR2 SYGVKD. This CDR3 region has 16 residues. Germline trimming cut 0 bases from V and 7 bases from J; bases unmatched to any gene: 9. The CDR3 bases are TGTGCCATCAGTGAGTCGAATCGCAGGGGGATAAATGAGCAGTTCTTC. Protein sequence: CAISESNRRGINEQFF.

Regarding this clone: Other DNA sequences within the sample encode an identical CDR3. CDR3 sequence (DNA): TGTGCCAGCAGTTCTGGACAGGGCCAAGGCTACACCTTC. It is translated as CASSSGQGQGYTF. J is TRBJ1-2 and V is TRBV28; 8 bases are shared with TRBD1. This CDR3 spans 13 amino acids. With 4 bases clipped from V and 8 bases from J, the junction kept 6 bases outside the gene matches. Per the germline V gene, CDR1 is MDHEN and CDR2 is SYDVKM.